The sequence of this TCR beta chain was determined in a study of radiotherapy plus CTLA-4 blockade in lung cancer. Regarding the study as a whole: How blood T cell clones changed early, along with interferon-beta, reportedly forecast response best. Following radiotherapy plus ipilimumab, tumor-derived TCR clones expanded in the blood.

Unmatched junction bases numbered 6, after V lost 4 bases and J lost 1 base. The CDR3 consists of 16 residues. The germline CDR1 and CDR2 sequences are LNHDA and SQIVND (reference sequence). Patients in the study, people with chemo-refractory metastatic non-small-cell lung cancer, received focal radiation plus ipilimumab CTLA-4 blockade. The repertoire was sequenced with immunoSEQ multiplex PCR; TCRdb's copy has only in-frame clones and lacks some. The repertoire includes around 80,000 clones, 74% of them detected once, and roughly a tenth sits in the top ten. This clone was picked up a small number of times. Its target is not known.

The V call is TRBV19, the J call TRBJ2-7, with 11 positions matching TRBD2. This TCR derives from a human donor with non-small cell lung cancer whose response to radiotherapy plus ipilimumab could not be evaluated. The sample in question was peripheral blood, obtained from a patient treated with radiotherapy plus ipilimumab. For the CDR3, the DNA is TGTGCCAGTAGTAAGACCGGGACTAGCGGTTCCTACGAGCAGTACTTC. As protein: CASSKTGTSGSYEQYF.